These 14 T cell receptor beta chains came from one sample sequenced in a study of CXCR3-negative and CXCR3-positive naive CD8 T cells. Preparation of TRB cDNA libraries relied on 5' RACE carrying UMI labels. TCRdb reprocessed the 5' RACE reads, with one entry per CDR3 protein and no DNA. Recorded for this sample: 80,000 to 95,000 distinct CDR3 sequences. The sample comprised naive CXCR3- CD8+ T cells from blood. Noted subset: CD45RO-CCR7+CD27+CD95- naive CD8+ T cells lacking CXCR3 (TNR3-). The receptors here all came from a human donor in good health. Some clones in this sample may be carry-over from other donors' samples.

V gene TRBV4-2 combines with J gene TRBJ2-3; without DNA, the TCRdb call of TRBD1 cannot be checked. Germline CDR1 reads LGHNA; CDR2 reads YNFKEQ. The CDR3 contains 15 residues. The CDR3 protein is CASSQRETGSDTQYF.

The chain combines TRBV9 with TRBJ1-1. There are 12 residues in the CDR3. CDR1 and CDR2 (germline): SGDLS, YYNGEE. The CDR3 loop reads CASSVANTEAFF.

The gene calls are TRBV18 and TRBJ2-5; lacking DNA, the TRBD1 call made by TCRdb goes unchecked. CDR3 length equals 13 residues. Germline values: CDR1 KGHSH, CDR2 LQKENI. CDR3: CASSPRGGETQYF. Together with reference TRBV18 and TRBJ2-5, the CDR3 gives the full variable domain: NAGVMQNPRHLVRRRGQEARLRCSPMKGHSHVYWYRQLPEEGLKFMVYLQKENIIDESGMPKERFSAEFPKEGPSILRIQQVVRGDSAAYFCASSPRGGETQYFGPGTRLLVL.

This chain connects TRBV20-1 to TRBJ1-1. This CDR3 is built from 13 residues. Germline V gives CDR1 DFQATT, CDR2 SNEGSKA (reference sequence). The CDR3 spells CSARDRWDTEAFF.

The chain uses TRBV6-2 or TRBV6-3 and TRBJ1-5. This CDR3 comprises 15 residues. From germline, CDR1 is MNHEY and CDR2 SVGEGT. The CDR3 is CASSYVGDINQPQHF.

V is TRBV4-2 and J is TRBJ2-7; no DNA is available, so the TRBD2 call from TCRdb remains unchecked. Germline assignment: CDR1 LGHNA and CDR2 YNFKEQ. The CDR3 is made up of 16 amino acids. CDR3 in amino acids: CASSQELPSGHYEQYF.

The chain joins TRBV7-3 to TRBJ2-1. Germline V CDR1 and CDR2: SGHTA, FQGTGA. The CDR3 extends over 14 amino acids. The CDR3 loop is CASSLSLADNEQFF.

The chain has TRBV20-1 and TRBJ2-7; TCRdb calls TRBD1, which cannot be checked without DNA. The CDR3 is 13 residues long. Per germline, CDR1 DFQATT and CDR2 SNEGSKA (reference sequence). CDR3 loop: CSARDRETYEQYF.

CDR3 in amino acids: CSASPEEGAMTYEQYF. The J gene is TRBJ2-7, the V gene TRBV29-1; TCRdb's assignment of TRBD1 cannot be checked, as there is no DNA. There are 16 residues in the CDR3. Germline V gene sequence: CDR1 SQVTM, CDR2 ANQGSEA.

The V gene is TRBV20-1, the J gene TRBJ1-3. Germline values: CDR1 DFQATT, CDR2 SNEGSKA (reference sequence). This CDR3 comprises 14 residues. The CDR3 region is CSARGLSAGNTIYF.

This chain links TRBV29-1 with TRBJ1-2; the D call of TRBD1 rests on TCRdb alone, since no DNA is present to check it. From germline, CDR1 is SQVTM and CDR2 ANQGSEA. The length of the CDR3 is 16 residues. CDR3 sequence reads: CSVEDNIFEGEYGYTF. The whole variable domain, remainder taken from reference TRBV29-1 and TRBJ1-2, is SAVISQKPSRDICQRGTSLTIQCQVDSQVTMMFWYRQQPGQSLTLIATANQGSEATYESGFVIDKFPISRPNLTFSTLTVSNMSPEDSSIYLCSVEDNIFEGEYGYTFGSGTRLTVV.

This chain links TRBV27 with TRBJ2-1; checking the TCRdb D call of TRBD2 is not possible without DNA. CDR1 is MNHEY and CDR2 is SMNVEV in the germline V gene (reference sequence). CDR3 length equals 11 residues. The CDR3 protein is CASSEGNEQFF.

V gene TRBV29-1 combines with J gene TRBJ2-1. This CDR3 has 11 amino acids. CDR1 is SQVTM and CDR2 is ANQGSEA in the germline V gene. The CDR3 spells CSVDNVSEQFF.

The chain employs TRBV5-6 and TRBJ2-7; there is no DNA to check the TCRdb D call of TRBD1. Germline V gives CDR1 SGHDT, CDR2 YYEEEE. CDR3 length equals 14 residues. CDR3 region: CASSSGTGRFEQYF. Variable domain in full (rest from reference TRBV5-6 and TRBJ2-7): DAGVTQSPTHLIKTRGQQVTLRCSPKSGHDTVSWYQQALGQGPQFIFQYYEEEERQRGNFPDRFSGHQFPNYSSELNVNALLLGDSALYLCASSSGTGRFEQYFGPGTRLTVT.